This T cell receptor beta chain derives from a study of cytomegalovirus exposure and HLA in healthy donors. Study-wide points: Within an earlier analysis, most TCR beta V segments proved productive either about 90% or about 30% of the time. Later genetic work tied a missense DCLRE1C variant to beta-chain V and J trimming. Sequences of the TCR beta chain were said to predict the HLA-A and HLA-B alleles of most subjects accurately.

The CDR3 extends over 18 amino acids. V lost 5 bases and J lost 7; bases outside the gene matches: 16. Per germline, CDR1 SEHNR and CDR2 FQNEAQ (reference sequence). Comments on this clone: The antigen is undetermined.

The PCR used 60 Vbeta and 13 Jbeta primers. As processed by the authors: The authors later counted roughly 87 million unique TCR beta chains, 9 million to 12 million of them shared. Data came from immunoSEQ multiplex PCR; TCRdb stores just in-frame clones and leaves some out. The V and J calls and clone size come from that table; D and trimming were worked out from the DNA. The repertoire consists of 150,000 to 200,000 clones, with 75% to 85% occurring once and the leading ten covering about 1.5%. The material sequenced was PBMCs. The chain uses TRBV7-9 and TRBJ2-2; TRBD2 agrees at 10 bases. This sequence was found in a man younger than 35 in good health and CMV-seronegative. The CDR3 loop is CASSHGWTSGGQGGELFF. CDR3 nucleotides: TGTGCCAGCAGCCACGGCTGGACTAGCGGCGGTCAGGGCGGGGAGCTGTTTTTT.